The TCR beta chain under discussion was sequenced for a study of cytomegalovirus exposure and HLA in healthy donors. This cohort consisted of healthy bone marrow donors. The V gene's germline CDR1 is MNHEY and CDR2 SVGAGI. V was trimmed by 5 bases and J by 10 bases, leaving 12 bases between them. The CDR3 extends over 13 amino acids. The PCR employed 60 Vbeta primers together with 13 Jbeta primers. Profiled with immunoSEQ multiplex PCR; TCRdb holds only in-frame clones, not every one. The table includes 90,000 to 140,000 clones, roughly three quarters detected once. A remark on this clone: Its antigen remains unidentified.

Findings of the study overall: Accounts indicate the classifier identified cytomegalovirus status with strong specificity and sensitivity.

Specimen: PBMCs. The chain uses TRBV6-5 and TRBJ1-6; D is possibly TRBD1 (5 bases). The origin of this receptor is a middle-aged man in good health and CMV-seronegative. DNA of the CDR3: TGTGCCAGCAGTGTCGGGGGTCAGTCACCCCTCCACTTT. Its protein is CASSVGGQSPLHF.